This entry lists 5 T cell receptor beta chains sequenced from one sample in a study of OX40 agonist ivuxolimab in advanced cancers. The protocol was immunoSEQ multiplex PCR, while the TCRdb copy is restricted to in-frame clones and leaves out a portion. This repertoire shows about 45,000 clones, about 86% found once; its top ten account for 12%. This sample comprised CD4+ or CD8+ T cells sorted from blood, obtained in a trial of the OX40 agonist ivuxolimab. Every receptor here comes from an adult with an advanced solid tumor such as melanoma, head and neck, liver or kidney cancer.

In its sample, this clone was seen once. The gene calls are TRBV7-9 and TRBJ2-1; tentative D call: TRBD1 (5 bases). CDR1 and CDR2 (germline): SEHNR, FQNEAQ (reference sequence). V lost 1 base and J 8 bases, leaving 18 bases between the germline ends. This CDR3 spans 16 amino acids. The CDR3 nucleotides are TGTGCCAGCAGCTTAGTTCGCGCAGGGCCGGCAGATGAGCAGTTCTTC. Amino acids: CASSLVRAGPADEQFF.

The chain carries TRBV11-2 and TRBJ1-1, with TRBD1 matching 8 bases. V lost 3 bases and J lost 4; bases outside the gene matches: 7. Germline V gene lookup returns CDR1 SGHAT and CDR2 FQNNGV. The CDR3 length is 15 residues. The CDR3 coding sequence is TGTGCCAGCAGCTTCGACAGGGGTAGGAGCACTGAAGCTTTCTTT. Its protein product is CASSFDRGRSTEAFF.

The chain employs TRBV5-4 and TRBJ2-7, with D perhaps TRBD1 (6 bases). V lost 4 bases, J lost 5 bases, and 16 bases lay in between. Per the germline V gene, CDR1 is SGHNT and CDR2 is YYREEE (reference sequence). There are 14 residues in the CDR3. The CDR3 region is CASSLHRAVDEQYF. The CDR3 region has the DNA TGTGCCAGCAGCCTTCACAGGGCGGTCGACGAGCAGTACTTC.

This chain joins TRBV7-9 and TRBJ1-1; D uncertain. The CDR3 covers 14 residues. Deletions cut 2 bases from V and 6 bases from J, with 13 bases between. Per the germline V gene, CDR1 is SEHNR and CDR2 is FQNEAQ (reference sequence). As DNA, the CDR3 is TGTGCCAGCAGCTTACGTAAGGAGAGGGCTGAAGCTTTCTTT. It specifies CASSLRKERAEAFF. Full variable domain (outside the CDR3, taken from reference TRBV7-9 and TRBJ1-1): DTGVSQNPRHKITKRGQNVTFRCDPISEHNRLYWYRQTLGQGPEFLTYFQNEAQLEKSRLLSDRFSAERPKGSFSTLEIQRTEQGDSAMYLCASSLRKERAEAFFGQGTRLTVV.

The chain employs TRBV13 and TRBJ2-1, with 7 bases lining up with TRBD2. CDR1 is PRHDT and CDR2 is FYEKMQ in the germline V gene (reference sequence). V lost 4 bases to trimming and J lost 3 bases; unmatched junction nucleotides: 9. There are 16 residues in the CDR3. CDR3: CASSSPGEGLYNEQFF. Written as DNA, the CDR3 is TGTGCCAGCAGCTCCCCCGGGGAGGGGCTCTACAATGAGCAGTTCTTC.